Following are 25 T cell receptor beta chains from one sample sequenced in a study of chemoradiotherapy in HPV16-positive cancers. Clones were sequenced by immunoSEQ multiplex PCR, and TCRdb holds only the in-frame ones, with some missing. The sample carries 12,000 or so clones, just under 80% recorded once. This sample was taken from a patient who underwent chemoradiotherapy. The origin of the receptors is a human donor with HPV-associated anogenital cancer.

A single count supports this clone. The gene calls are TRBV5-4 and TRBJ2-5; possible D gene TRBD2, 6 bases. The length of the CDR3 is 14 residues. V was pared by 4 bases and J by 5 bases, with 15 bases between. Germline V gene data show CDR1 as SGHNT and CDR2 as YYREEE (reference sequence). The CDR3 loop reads CASSPEGLGETQYF. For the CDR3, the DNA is TGTGCCAGCAGCCCGGAGGGGCTCGGGGAGACCCAGTACTTC.

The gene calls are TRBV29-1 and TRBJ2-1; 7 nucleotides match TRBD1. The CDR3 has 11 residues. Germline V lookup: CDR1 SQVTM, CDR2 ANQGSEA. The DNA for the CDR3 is TGCTCCGGGACAGTTTTCAATGAGCAGTTCTTC. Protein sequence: CSGTVFNEQFF.

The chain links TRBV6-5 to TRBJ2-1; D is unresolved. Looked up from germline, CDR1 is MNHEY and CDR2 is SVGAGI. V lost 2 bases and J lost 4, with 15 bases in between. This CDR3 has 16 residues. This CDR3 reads CASSYPDLGPYNEQFF. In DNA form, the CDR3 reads TGTGCCAGCAGTTACCCCGATCTAGGGCCTTACAATGAGCAGTTCTTC.

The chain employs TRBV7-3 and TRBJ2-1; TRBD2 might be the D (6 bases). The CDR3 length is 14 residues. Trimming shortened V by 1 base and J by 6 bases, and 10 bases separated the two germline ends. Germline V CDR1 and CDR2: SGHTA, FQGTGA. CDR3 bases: TGTGCCAGCAGCTTAAGTAGGGACTTCAATGAGCAGTTCTTC. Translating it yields CASSLSRDFNEQFF.

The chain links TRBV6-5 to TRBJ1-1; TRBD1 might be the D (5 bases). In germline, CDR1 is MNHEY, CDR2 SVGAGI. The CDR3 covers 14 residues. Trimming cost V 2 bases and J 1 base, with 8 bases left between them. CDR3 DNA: TGTGCCAGCAGTTACGGGGCCCAGAACACTGAAGCTTTCTTT. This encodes CASSYGAQNTEAFF.

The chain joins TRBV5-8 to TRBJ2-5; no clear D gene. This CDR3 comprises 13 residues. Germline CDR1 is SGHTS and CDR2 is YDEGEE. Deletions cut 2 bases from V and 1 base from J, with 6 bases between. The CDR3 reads CASSLIGQETQYF. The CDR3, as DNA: TGTGCCAGCAGCTTAATCGGCCAAGAGACCCAGTACTTC.

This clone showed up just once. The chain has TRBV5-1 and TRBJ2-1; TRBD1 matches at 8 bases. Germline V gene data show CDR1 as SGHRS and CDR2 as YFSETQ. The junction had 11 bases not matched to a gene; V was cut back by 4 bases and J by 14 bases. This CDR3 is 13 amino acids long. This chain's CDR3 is CASSGQGIGREFF. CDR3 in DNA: TGCGCCAGCAGCGGACAGGGAATCGGGAGAGAGTTCTTC.

The CDR3 bases are TGTGCTAGTGGCCCGCAGGGGGCCCGTACCTATGGCTACACCTTC. It encodes CASGPQGARTYGYTF. This sequence joins TRBV12-5 and TRBJ1-2; 8 bases line up with TRBD1. Per the germline V gene, CDR1 is LGHNT and CDR2 is FRNRAP. Losses at the gene ends were 6 bases for V and 4 bases for J; bases not matched to a gene: 10. CDR3 length: 15 amino acids.

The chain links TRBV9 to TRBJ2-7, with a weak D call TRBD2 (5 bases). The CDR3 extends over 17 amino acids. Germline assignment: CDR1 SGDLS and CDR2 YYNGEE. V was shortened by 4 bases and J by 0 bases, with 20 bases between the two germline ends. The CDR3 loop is CASSPNSGSPFSYEQYF. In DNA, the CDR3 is TGTGCCAGCAGCCCGAACTCGGGATCACCCTTCTCCTACGAGCAGTACTTC.

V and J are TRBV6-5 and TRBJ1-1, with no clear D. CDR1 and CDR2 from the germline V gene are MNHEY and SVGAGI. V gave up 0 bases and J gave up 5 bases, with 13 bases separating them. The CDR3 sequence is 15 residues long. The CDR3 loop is CASSYSYPSLTEAFF. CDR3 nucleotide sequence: TGTGCCAGCAGTTACTCGTACCCATCTTTAACTGAAGCTTTCTTT.

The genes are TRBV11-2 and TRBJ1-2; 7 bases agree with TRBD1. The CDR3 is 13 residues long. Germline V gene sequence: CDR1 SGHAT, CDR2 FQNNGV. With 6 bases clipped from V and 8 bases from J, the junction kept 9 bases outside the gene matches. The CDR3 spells CASSLDRTRGYTF. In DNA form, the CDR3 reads TGTGCCAGCAGTTTGGACAGGACAAGGGGCTACACCTTC.

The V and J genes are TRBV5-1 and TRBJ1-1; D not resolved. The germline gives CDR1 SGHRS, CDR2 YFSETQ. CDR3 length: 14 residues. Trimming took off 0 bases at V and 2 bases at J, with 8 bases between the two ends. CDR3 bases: TGCGCCAGCAGCTTGGGTGGGGTTAACACTGAAGCTTTCTTT. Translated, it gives CASSLGGVNTEAFF. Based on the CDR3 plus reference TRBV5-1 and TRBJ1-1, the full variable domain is KAGVTQTPRYLIKTRGQQVTLSCSPISGHRSVSWYQQTPGQGLQFLFEYFSETQRNKGNFPGRFSGRQFSNSRSEMNVSTLELGDSALYLCASSLGGVNTEAFFGQGTRLTVV.

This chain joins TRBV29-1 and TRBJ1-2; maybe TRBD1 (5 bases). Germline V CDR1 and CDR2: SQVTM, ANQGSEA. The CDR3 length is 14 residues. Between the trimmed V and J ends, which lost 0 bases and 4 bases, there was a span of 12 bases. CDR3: CSVEDGQGLYGYTF. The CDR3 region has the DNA TGCAGCGTTGAAGATGGGCAGGGACTCTATGGCTACACCTTC.

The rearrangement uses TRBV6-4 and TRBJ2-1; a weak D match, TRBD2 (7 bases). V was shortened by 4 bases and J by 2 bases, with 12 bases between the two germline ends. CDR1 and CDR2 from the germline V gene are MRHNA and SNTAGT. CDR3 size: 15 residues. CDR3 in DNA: TGTGCCAGCAGTGCGGCGGGGGCAACCTACAATGAGCAGTTCTTC. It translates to CASSAAGATYNEQFF.

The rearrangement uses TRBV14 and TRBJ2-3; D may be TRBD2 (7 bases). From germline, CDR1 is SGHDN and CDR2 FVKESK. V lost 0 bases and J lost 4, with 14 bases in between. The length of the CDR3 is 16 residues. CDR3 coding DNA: TGTGCCAGCAGCCAAGAACAGGGCGGGGGAGCAGATACGCAGTATTTT. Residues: CASSQEQGGGADTQYF.

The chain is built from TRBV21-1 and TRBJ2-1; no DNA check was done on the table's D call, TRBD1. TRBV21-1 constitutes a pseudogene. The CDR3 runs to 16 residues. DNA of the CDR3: TGTGCCAGCAGCGCAAACAACAGGGGATCCTACAATGAGCAGTTCTTC. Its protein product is CASSANNRGSYNEQFF.

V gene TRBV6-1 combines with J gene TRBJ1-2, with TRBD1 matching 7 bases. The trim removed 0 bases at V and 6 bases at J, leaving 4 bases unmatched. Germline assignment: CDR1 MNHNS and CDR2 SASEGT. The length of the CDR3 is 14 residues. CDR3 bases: TGTGCCAGCAGTGAAGCACAGGGGCTGAATGGCTACACCTTC. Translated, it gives CASSEAQGLNGYTF.

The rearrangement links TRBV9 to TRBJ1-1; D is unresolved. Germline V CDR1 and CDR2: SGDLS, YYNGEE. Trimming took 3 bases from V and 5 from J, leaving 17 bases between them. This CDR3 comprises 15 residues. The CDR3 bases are TGTGCCAGCAGCGCGGGAGGTATGAAGGGAACTGAAGCTTTCTTT. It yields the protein CASSAGGMKGTEAFF.

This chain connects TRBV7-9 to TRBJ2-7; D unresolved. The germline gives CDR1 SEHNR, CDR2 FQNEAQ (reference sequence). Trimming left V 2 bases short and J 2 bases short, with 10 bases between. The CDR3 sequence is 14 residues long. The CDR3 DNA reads TGTGCCAGCAGCTTATTACAGAGTACCTACGAGCAGTACTTC. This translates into CASSLLQSTYEQYF.

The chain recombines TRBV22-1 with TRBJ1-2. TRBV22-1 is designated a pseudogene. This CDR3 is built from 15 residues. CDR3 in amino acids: CPGSSPGALNYGYTF. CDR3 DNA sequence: TGTCCTGGGAGCTCCCCCGGGGCACTTAACTATGGCTACACCTTC.

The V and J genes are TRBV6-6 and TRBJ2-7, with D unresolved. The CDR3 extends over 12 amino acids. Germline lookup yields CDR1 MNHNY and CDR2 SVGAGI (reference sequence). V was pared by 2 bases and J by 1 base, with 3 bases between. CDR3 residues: CASSYTSYEQYF. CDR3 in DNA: TGTGCCAGCAGTTACACTTCCTACGAGCAGTACTTC.

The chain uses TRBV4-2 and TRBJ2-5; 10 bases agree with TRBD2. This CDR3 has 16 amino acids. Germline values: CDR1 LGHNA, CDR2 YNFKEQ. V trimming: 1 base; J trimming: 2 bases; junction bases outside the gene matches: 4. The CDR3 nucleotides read TGTGCCAGCAGCCAAGGGACTAGCGGAGTTCAAGAGACCCAGTACTTC. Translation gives CASSQGTSGVQETQYF.

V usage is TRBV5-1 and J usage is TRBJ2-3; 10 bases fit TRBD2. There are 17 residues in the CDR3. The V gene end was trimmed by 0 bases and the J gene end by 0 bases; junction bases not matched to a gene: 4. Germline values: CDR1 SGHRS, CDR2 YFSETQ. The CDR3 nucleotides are TGCGCCAGCAGCTTGGAGGGACTAGCGATTAGCACAGATACGCAGTATTTT. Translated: CASSLEGLAISTDTQYF.

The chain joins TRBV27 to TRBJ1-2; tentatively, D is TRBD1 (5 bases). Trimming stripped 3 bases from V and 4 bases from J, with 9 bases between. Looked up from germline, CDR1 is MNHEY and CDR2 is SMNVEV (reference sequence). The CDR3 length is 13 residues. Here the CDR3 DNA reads TGTGCCAGCAGTTTCCGGGGGAGCTATGGCTACACCTTC. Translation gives CASSFRGSYGYTF.

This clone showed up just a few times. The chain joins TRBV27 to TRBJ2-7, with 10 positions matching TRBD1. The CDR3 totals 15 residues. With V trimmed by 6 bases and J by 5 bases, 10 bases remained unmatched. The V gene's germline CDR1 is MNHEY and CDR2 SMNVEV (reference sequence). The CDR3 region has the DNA TGTGCCAGCAGGTCGAGACAGGGGGCGCTCCACGAGCAGTACTTC. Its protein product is CASRSRQGALHEQYF.